The T cell receptor (beta chain) described here comes from a study of blood T cell repertoires in COVID-19. Study information: T cells, B-cell-depleted T cells, or PBMCs supplied cDNA or gDNA.

Repertoires were generated with immunoSEQ multiplex PCR, while TCRdb's copy carries only in-frame clones and drops some. The sample includes tens of thousands of clones, nearly 90% seen only once; the top ten take roughly 1.7%. The source material was peripheral blood. This TCR came from a woman aged 55-75 years with active COVID-19.

The CDR3 DNA reads as TGTGCCAGCAGCTTGCGGACAGCCTGGGAGAACACAGATACGCAGTATTTT. Protein: CASSLRTAWENTDTQYF. The chain is built from TRBV5-6 and TRBJ2-3; a weak D match, TRBD1 (6 bases). CDR3 length: 17 amino acids. CDR1 and CDR2 (germline): SGHDT, YYEEEE. V was clipped by 1 base and J by 2 bases, with 17 bases between them.